The next 12 T cell receptor beta chains were all read from a single sample in a study of blood T cell repertoires in COVID-19. TCRdb keeps only in-frame clones here, not all; method: immunoSEQ multiplex PCR. Among about 110,000 clones listed, about 70% were seen once. Sequenced sample: peripheral blood. These receptors all stem from a woman aged 60-75 years with acute or convalescent COVID-19.

The chain couples TRBV6-2 or TRBV6-3 to TRBJ2-1, with a tentative D call TRBD2 (7 bases). V lost 0 bases, J lost 10 bases, and 10 bases lay in between. Germline V gives CDR1 MNHEY, CDR2 SVGEGT. The CDR3 extends over 13 amino acids. The CDR3 region has the DNA TGTGCCAGCAGTTACTCGGGGGGGGGCGAGCAGTTCTTC. Translation gives CASSYSGGGEQFF.

As concerns this clone: The same CDR3 is also encoded by other DNA sequences in this sample. This chain links TRBV18 with TRBJ1-3; 8 bases align to TRBD1. With V trimmed by 2 bases and J by 3 bases, 3 bases remained unmatched. Germline V gives CDR1 KGHSH, CDR2 LQKENI. This CDR3 comprises 15 residues. The CDR3 nucleotides read TGTGCCAGCTCACCAAGCGACAGGGGTGGAAACACCATATATTTT. Protein sequence: CASSPSDRGGNTIYF.

The chain is built from TRBV24-1 and TRBJ2-7, with 7 bases fitting TRBD1. This CDR3 is built from 15 residues. V was clipped by 7 bases and J by 0 bases; unmatched bases: 8. Germline lookup yields CDR1 KGHDR and CDR2 SFDVKD. For the CDR3, the DNA is TGTGCCACCAGCTCAAGGACAGGTCCCTCCTACGAGCAGTACTTC. Its translation is CATSSRTGPSYEQYF.

This clone was counted between two and nine times. This chain uses TRBV2 with TRBJ2-2; no clear D gene. In germline, CDR1 is SNHLY, CDR2 FYNNEI. This CDR3 is 14 amino acids long. Trimming cost V 6 bases and J 0 bases, with 8 bases left between them. The CDR3 sequence is CASSPRTNTGELFF. In DNA, the CDR3 is TGTGCCAGCAGCCCGAGGACGAACACCGGGGAGCTGTTTTTT.

This clone was picked up a small number of times. The chain recombines TRBV5-4 with TRBJ1-4; tentatively, D is TRBD1 (6 bases). Germline CDR1 reads SGHNT; CDR2 reads YYREEE (reference sequence). The V end lost 4 bases, the J end lost 1 base, and 11 bases lay between the germline ends. The CDR3 spans 15 residues. CDR3 in amino acids: CASSLRGITNEKLFF. The CDR3 DNA sequence: TGTGCCAGCAGCCTAAGGGGGATAACTAATGAAAAACTGTTTTTT.

The rearrangement uses TRBV10-3 and TRBJ1-1; the match to TRBD1 covers 10 bases. J gave up 8 bases and V 3 bases, and 6 bases lay outside the gene matches. From germline, CDR1 is ENHRY and CDR2 SYGVKD. CDR3 size: 14 residues. The CDR3 DNA is TGTGCCATCAGTGAATGGGACAGGGGTCGAGAAGCTTTCTTT. Translated: CAISEWDRGREAFF.

The chain recombines TRBV7-8 with TRBJ1-2; weak D call: TRBD1 (6 bases). The V end lost 4 bases, the J end lost 8 bases, and 11 bases lay between the germline ends. The CDR3 covers 12 residues. Germline V gene data show CDR1 as SGHVS and CDR2 as FQNEAQ. The CDR3 region is CASSSTGRGYTF. DNA of the CDR3: TGTGCCAGCAGCTCTACAGGGCGAGGCTACACCTTC.

The V and J genes are TRBV14 and TRBJ1-2; no definite D call. Germline V lookup: CDR1 SGHDN, CDR2 FVKESK. The CDR3 is 16 residues long. V was cut by 1 base and J by 4 bases, with 16 bases left in between. The CDR3 is CASSQGTRPGGYGYTF. The CDR3 DNA sequence: TGTGCCAGCAGCCAAGGGACTCGCCCGGGAGGCTATGGCTACACCTTC.

The chain combines TRBV5-1 with TRBJ2-2, with TRBD2 matching 9 bases. This CDR3 contains 15 residues. The germline gives CDR1 SGHRS, CDR2 YFSETQ. J gave up 1 base and V 3 bases, and 1 base lay outside the gene matches. This CDR3 is CASSSLAGNTGELFF. The CDR3 coding sequence is TGCGCCAGCAGCTCACTAGCGGGGAACACCGGGGAGCTGTTTTTT.

The chain couples TRBV25-1 to TRBJ1-1, with TRBD1 identical over 11 bases. This CDR3 contains 16 residues. V was pared by 8 bases and J by 5 bases, with 13 bases of the junction left unmatched. Per germline, CDR1 MGHDK and CDR2 SYGVNS. CDR3 DNA sequence: TGTGCCAGCGATCCCGGGACAGGGGGTTATTGGACTGAAGCTTTCTTT. The encoded protein is CASDPGTGGYWTEAFF.

The V and J genes are TRBV7-9 and TRBJ2-3, with TRBD1 as a possible D gene (5 bases). V shed 6 bases and J shed 2 bases, with 18 bases lying between them. The V gene's germline CDR1 is SEHNR and CDR2 FQNEAQ (reference sequence). This CDR3 spans 16 amino acids. CDR3 sequence: CASRKRVTGSTDTQYF. The CDR3 coding sequence is TGTGCCAGCAGAAAAAGGGTAACAGGATCCACAGATACGCAGTATTTT.

The genes are TRBV14 and TRBJ1-1, with 9 bases matching TRBD1. The germline CDR1 and CDR2 sequences are SGHDN and FVKESK. The V segment lost 1 base and the J segment 14 bases; nucleotides outside the gene matches: 14. This CDR3 has 15 residues. In DNA form, the CDR3 reads TGTGCCAGCAGCCAAGCCCTCGGGACAGGGTTCGTCCCCTTCTTT. Translated: CASSQALGTGFVPFF.